The 6 T cell receptor beta chains below were found in one sample sequenced in a study of tumor-infiltrating lymphocytes in primary liver carcinoma. Extraction of RNA together with DNA used 20-30 mg of unsorted bulk tissue. Priming with a constant-region primer yielded TCR beta cDNA from 500 ng total RNA. Three-round nested multiplex PCR performed with slightly modified ARM-PCR produced the TCR beta libraries. Investigators reported that the first two PCR rounds, at 10 cycles each, used TRBV1-TRBV30 forward primers with a C-beta reverse primer. TCRdb fed the multiplex PCR reads into MiXCR, producing one record per CDR3 protein. The repertoire consists of some 20,000 distinct CDR3 sequences, with almost 80% occurring once and the leading ten covering 30% to 45%. What was sequenced was liver tumor tissue from sampling region 4. The subset denotes: tumor region T4, right-lateral pole. The receptors stem from a woman aged 30 to 39 with primary liver carcinoma and hepatitis B virus infection.

A word on this clonotype: Its ends do not fully match the called genes, so a read error is possible. The chain couples TRBV4-1 to TRBJ2-3; 7 positions agree with TRBD1. The germline V gene has CDR1 MGHRA and CDR2 YSYEKL. The CDR3 has 16 amino acids. CDR3 protein: CASSQVGTDNTDMQYF. CDR3 nucleotide sequence: TGCGCCAGCAGCCAAGTTGGGACAGATAACACGGATATGCAGTATTTT.

The V gene is TRBV11-2, the J gene TRBJ1-1, with 10 bases aligning to TRBD1. This CDR3 region has 20 residues. After removal of 6 bases from V and 2 bases from J, the junction contained 21 bases not matched to a gene. Germline loops: CDR1 SGHAT, CDR2 FQNNGV. CDR3 sequence reads: CASRAPDRGRKRWSNTEAFF. The CDR3 region has the DNA TGTGCCAGCAGAGCCCCAGACAGGGGGCGCAAGAGGTGGAGTAACACTGAAGCTTTCTTT.

To note about this clonotype: Sequence at one end of the junction differs from germline and may be a read error. The chain combines TRBV10-3 with TRBJ2-7; 9 bases agree with TRBD1. Germline lookup yields CDR1 ENHRY and CDR2 SYGVKD. The CDR3 is 16 amino acids. CDR3 in amino acids: CAISEWTGDMTHEPYF. The CDR3 nucleotides read TGTGCCATCAGTGAGTGGACAGGGGACATGACCCACGAGCCGTACTTC.

The chain links TRBV6-1 to TRBJ1-6; D not certain. With 2 bases removed from V and 9 bases from J, the gap between germline ends came to 14 bases. This CDR3 region has 15 residues. Germline V lookup: CDR1 MNHNS, CDR2 SASEGT. CDR3 coding DNA: TGTGCCAGCAGTGAACATGGTGATAGCCGTTCACCCCTCCACTTT. Its translation: CASSEHGDSRSPLHF.

Regarding this clonotype: One end of the junction varies from germline; a read error may be responsible. This chain connects TRBV12-3 or TRBV12-4 to TRBJ2-4; TRBD2 aligns across 11 bases. This CDR3 is built from 13 residues. The CDR3, as DNA: TGTCCCAGCAGTTTAGCGGGGGGGCTCATCCAGTACTTC. This gives the protein CPSSLAGGLIQYF.

A word on this clonotype: Compared with germline, one end of the junction differs, possibly owing to a read error. The gene calls are TRBV11-2 and TRBJ1-4; D may be TRBD1 (5 bases). Germline lookup yields CDR1 SGHAT and CDR2 FQNNGV. The CDR3 spans 12 residues. The CDR3 DNA follows: TGTGCCAGCAGCCCATGGGGGGGGAAACTGTCTTTT. Translating it yields CASSPWGGKLSF.